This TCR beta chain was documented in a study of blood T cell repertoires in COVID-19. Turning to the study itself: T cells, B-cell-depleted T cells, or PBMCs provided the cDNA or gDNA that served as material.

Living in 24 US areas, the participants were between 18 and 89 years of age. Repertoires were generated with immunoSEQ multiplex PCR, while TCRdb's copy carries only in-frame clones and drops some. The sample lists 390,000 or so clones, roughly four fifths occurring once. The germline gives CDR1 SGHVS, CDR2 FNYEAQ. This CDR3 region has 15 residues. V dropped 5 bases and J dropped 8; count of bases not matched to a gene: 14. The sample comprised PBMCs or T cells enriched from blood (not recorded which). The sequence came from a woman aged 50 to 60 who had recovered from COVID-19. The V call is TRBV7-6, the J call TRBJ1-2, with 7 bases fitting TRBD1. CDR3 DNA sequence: TGTGCCAGCAGCCCCACCCCAGGGGGTAACGGCGGCTACACCTTC. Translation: CASSPTPGGNGGYTF.